This entry describes one TCR beta chain. Clinical history as reported by participants underpinned cohort assignment. In the authors' methods: Scientists estimated how many nucleated cells there were by amplifying reference gene primers. Using immunoSEQ multiplex PCR, the repertoire was profiled, and TCRdb retains in-frame clones only, with some absent. V and J calls and clone size follow that table, whereas D and trimming were derived from the DNA. Among over 200,000 clones listed, around 93% were seen once. The source of the sample is a study of blood T cell repertoires in COVID-19. V lost 0 bases to trimming and J lost 5 bases; unmatched junction nucleotides: 3. The CDR3 is 15 residues long. The V gene's germline CDR1 is LGHNT and CDR2 FRNRAP.

The chain carries TRBV12-5 and TRBJ1-5, with TRBD1 matching over 8 bases. The sample taken for sequencing was PBMCs or T cells enriched from blood (not recorded which). The TCR originated in a human donor in a cohort exposed to, infected with or recovered from COVID-19 (not recorded which). The donor label of this sample is uncertain. The CDR3 here is CASGLVSGGDQPQHF. As DNA, the CDR3 is TGTGCTAGTGGTTTGGTATCAGGGGGCGATCAGCCCCAGCATTTT.